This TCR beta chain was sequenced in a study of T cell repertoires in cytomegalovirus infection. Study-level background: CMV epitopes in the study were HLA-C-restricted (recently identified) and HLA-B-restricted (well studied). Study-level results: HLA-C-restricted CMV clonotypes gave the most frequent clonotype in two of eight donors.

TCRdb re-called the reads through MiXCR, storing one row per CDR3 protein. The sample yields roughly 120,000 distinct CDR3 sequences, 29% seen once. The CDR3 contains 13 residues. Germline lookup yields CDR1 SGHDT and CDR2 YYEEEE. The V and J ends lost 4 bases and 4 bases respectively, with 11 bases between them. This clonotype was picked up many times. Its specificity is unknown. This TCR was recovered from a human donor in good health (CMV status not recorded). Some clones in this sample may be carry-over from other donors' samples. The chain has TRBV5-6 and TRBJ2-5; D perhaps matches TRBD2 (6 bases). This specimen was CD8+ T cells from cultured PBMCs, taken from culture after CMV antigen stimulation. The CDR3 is CASSLGGGETQYF. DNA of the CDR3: TGTGCCAGCAGCCTCGGGGGAGGAGAGACCCAGTACTTC.